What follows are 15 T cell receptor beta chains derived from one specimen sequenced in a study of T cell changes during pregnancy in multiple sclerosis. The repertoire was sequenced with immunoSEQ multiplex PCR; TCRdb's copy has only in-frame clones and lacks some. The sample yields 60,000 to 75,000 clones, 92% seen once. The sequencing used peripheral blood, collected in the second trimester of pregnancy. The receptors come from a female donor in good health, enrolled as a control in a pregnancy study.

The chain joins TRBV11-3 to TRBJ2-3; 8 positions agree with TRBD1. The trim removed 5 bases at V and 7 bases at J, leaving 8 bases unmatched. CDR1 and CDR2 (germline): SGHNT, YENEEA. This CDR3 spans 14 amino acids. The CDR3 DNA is TGTGCCAGCAGCCCAGGGGGCCGCACTTATACGCAGTATTTT. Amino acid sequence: CASSPGGRTYTQYF. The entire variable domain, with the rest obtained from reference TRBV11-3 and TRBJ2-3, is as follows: EAGVVQSPRYKIIEKKQPVAFWCNPISGHNTLYWYLQNLGQGPELLIRYENEEAVDDSQLPKDRFSAERLKGVDSTLKIQPAELGDSAVYLCASSPGGRTYTQYFGPGTRLTVL.

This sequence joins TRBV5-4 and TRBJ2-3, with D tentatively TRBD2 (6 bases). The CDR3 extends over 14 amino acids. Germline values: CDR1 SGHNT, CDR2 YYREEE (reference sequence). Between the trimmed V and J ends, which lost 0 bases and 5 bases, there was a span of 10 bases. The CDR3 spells CASSLEFGGDTQYF. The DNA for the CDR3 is TGTGCCAGCAGCTTGGAGTTCGGGGGAGATACGCAGTATTTT.

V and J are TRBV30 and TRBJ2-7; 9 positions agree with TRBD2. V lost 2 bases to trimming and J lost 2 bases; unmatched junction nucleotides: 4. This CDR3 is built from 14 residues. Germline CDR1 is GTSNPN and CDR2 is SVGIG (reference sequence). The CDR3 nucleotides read TGTGCCTGGAGTAAGGGCGGGAGGGCCTACGAGCAGTACTTC. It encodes CAWSKGGRAYEQYF.

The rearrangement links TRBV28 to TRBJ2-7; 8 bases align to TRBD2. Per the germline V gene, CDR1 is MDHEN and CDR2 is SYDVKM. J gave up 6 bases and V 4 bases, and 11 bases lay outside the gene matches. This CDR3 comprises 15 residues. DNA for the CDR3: TGTGCCAGCAGTTCCCCGGGAGGGGGGCAGGGCGAGCAGTACTTC. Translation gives CASSSPGGGQGEQYF.

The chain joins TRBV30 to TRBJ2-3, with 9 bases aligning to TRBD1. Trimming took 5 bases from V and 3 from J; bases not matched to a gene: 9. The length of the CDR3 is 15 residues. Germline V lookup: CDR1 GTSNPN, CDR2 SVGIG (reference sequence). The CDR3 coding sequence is TGTGCCTGGGGGCTCGGGACAGGGAGAACAGATACGCAGTATTTT. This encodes CAWGLGTGRTDTQYF.

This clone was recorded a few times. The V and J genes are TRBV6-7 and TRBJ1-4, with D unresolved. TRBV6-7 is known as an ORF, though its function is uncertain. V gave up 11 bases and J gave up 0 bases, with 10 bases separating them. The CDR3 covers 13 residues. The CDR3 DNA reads TGTGCCTATTCCCGGGCAACTAATGAAAAACTGTTTTTT. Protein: CAYSRATNEKLFF.

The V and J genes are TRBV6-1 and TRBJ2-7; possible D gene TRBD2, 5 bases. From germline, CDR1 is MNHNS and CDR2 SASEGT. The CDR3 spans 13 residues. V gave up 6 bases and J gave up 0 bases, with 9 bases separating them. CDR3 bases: TGTGCCAGCAGCCTCGGAGGCTCCTACGAGCAGTACTTC. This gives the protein CASSLGGSYEQYF.

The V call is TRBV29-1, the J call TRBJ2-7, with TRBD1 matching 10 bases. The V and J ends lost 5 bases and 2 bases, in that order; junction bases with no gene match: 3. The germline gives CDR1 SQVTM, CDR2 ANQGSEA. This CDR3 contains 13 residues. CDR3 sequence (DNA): TGCAGCGTTCGAGGGACAGGGGCCTACGAGCAGTACTTC. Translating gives CSVRGTGAYEQYF.

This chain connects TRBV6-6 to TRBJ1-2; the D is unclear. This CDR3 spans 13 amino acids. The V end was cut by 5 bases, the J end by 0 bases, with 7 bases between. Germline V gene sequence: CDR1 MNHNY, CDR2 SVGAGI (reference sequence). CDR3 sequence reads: CASSPKTNYGYTF. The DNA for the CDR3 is TGTGCCAGCAGTCCTAAAACTAACTATGGCTACACCTTC.

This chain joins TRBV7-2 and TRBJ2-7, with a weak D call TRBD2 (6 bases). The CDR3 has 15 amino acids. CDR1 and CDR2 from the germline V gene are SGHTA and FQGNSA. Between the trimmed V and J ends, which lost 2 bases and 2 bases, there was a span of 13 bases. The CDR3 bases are TGTGCCAGCAGCTTATACCGGGAGCCAGCCTACGAGCAGTACTTC. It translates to CASSLYREPAYEQYF.

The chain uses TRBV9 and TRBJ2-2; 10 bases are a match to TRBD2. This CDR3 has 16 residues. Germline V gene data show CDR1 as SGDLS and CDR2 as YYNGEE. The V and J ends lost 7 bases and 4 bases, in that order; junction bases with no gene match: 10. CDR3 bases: TGTGCCAGCTCCGGGGAGCGGGGGGGCTTCACCGGGGAGCTGTTTTTT. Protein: CASSGERGGFTGELFF.

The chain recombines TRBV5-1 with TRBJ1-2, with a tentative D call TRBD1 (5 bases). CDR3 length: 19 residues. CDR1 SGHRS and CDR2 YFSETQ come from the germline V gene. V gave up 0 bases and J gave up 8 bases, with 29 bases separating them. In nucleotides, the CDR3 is TGCGCCAGCAGCTTGGTCTTTGGGGCGGTGCAGGGCTCCGCGCAGGGCTACACCTTC. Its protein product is CASSLVFGAVQGSAQGYTF.

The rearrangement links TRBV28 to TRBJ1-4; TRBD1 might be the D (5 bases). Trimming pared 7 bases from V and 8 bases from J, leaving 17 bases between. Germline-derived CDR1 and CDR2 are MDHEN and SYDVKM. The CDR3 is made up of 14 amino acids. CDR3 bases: TGTGCCAGCACCTTGGTCGGGGAGGGGGAAAAACTGTTTTTT. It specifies CASTLVGEGEKLFF.

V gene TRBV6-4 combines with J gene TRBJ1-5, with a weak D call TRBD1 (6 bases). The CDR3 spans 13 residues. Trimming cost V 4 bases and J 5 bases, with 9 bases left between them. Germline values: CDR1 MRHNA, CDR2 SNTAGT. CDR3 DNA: TGTGCCAGCAGTGCACAGGGAGATCAGCCCCAGCATTTT. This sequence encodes CASSAQGDQPQHF.

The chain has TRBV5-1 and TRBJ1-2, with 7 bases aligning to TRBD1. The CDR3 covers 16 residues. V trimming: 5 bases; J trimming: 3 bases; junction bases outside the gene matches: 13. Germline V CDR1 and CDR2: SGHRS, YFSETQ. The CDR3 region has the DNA TGCGCCAGCAGACCCTCCGGGACAGAACTAGACTATGGCTACACCTTC. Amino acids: CASRPSGTELDYGYTF.